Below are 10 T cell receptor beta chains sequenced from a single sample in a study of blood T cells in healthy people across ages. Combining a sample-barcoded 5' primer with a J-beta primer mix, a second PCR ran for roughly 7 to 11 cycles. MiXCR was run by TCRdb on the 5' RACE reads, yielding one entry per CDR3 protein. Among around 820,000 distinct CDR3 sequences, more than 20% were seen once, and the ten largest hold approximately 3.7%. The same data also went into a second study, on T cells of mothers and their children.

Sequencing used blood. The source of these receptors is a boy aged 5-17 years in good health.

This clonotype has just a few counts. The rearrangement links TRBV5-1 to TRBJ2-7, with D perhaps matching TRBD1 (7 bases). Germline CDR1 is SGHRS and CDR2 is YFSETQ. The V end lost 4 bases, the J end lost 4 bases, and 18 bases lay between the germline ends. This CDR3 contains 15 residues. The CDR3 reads CASSIGGTAVYEQYF. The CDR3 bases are TGCGCCAGCAGCATTGGGGGGACAGCCGTATACGAGCAGTACTTC.

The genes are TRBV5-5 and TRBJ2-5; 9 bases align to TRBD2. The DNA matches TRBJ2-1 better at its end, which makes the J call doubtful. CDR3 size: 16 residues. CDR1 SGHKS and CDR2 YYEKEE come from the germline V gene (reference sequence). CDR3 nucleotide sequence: TGTGCCAGCAGCCCAATCATGACTAGCGGTTACAATGAGCAGTTCTTC. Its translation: CASSPIMTSGYNEQFF.

CDR3 loop: CASSLRIQNYGYTF. CDR3 nucleotide sequence: TGTGCCAGCAGTTTAAGGATTCAAAACTATGGCTACACCTTC. The V call is TRBV12-3 or TRBV12-4, the J call TRBJ1-2; D gene uncertain. The CDR3 has 14 residues. Trimming took 2 bases from V and 2 from J, leaving 9 bases between them.

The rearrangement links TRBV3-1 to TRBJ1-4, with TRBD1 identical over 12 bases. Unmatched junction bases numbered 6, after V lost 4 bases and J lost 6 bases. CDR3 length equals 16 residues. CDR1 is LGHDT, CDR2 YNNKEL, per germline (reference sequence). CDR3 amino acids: CASSPRDRGPYEKLFF. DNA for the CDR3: TGTGCCAGCAGCCCCCGGGACAGGGGGCCTTATGAAAAACTGTTTTTT. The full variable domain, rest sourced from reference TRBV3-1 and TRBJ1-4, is DTAVSQTPKYLVTQMGNDKSIKCEQNLGHDTMYWYKQDSKKFLKIMFSYNNKELIINETVPNRFSPKSPDKAHLNLHINSLELGDSAVYFCASSPRDRGPYEKLFFGSGTQLSVL.

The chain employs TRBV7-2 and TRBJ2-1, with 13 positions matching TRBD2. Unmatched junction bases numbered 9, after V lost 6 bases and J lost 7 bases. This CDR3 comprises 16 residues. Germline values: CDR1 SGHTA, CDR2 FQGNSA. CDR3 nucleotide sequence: TGTGCCAGCAGATCCCACCCGGGACTAGCGGGAAATGAGCAGTTCTTC. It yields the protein CASRSHPGLAGNEQFF.

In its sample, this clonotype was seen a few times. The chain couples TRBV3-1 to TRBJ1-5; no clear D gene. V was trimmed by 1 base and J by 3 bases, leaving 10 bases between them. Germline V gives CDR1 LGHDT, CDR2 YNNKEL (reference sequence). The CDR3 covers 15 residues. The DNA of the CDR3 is TGTGCCAGCAGCCAAGGAGGACGGAACAATCAGCCCCAGCATTTT. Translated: CASSQGGRNNQPQHF. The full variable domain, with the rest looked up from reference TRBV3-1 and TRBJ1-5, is DTAVSQTPKYLVTQMGNDKSIKCEQNLGHDTMYWYKQDSKKFLKIMFSYNNKELIINETVPNRFSPKSPDKAHLNLHINSLELGDSAVYFCASSQGGRNNQPQHFGDGTRLSIL.

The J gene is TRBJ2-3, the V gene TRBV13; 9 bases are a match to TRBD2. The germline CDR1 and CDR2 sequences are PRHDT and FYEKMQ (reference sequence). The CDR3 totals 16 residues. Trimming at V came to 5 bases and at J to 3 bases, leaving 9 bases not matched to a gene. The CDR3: CASSTKVAGATDTQYF. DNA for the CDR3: TGTGCCAGCAGCACCAAGGTAGCGGGAGCGACAGATACGCAGTATTTT.

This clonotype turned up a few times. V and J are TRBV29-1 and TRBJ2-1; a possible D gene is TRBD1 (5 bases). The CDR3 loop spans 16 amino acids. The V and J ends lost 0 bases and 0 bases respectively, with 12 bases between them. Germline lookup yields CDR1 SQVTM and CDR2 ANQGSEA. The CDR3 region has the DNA TGCAGCGTTGAAGATCAAATCAGGGACTCCTACAATGAGCAGTTCTTC. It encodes CSVEDQIRDSYNEQFF.

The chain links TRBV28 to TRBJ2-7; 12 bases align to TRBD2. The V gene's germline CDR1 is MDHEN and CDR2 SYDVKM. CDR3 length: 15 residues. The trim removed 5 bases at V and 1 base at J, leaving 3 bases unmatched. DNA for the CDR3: TGTGCCAGCAGTAACGGACTAGCGGGATCCTACGAGCAGTACTTC. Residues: CASSNGLAGSYEQYF.

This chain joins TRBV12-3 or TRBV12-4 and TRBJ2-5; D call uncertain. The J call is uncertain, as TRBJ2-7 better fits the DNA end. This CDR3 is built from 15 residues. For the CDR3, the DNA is TGTGCCAGCAGTTCCGGATTCGACGGGCCCTACGAGCAGTACTTC. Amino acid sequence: CASSSGFDGPYEQYF.